The 21 T cell receptor beta chains listed next were all sequenced from one sample in a study of vaccination and CD4 T cells after COVID-19. Their specific antigens are unknown. Cultured CD4+ T cell DNA underwent sequencing with the Oncomine TCR Beta short-read assay. TCRdb used MiXCR to reprocess the PCR reads, holding one entry per CDR3 protein. The sample holds fewer than 30,000 distinct CDR3 sequences; less than 45% are singletons and the top ten take around 5%. Documented time point: late sampling 161 to 241 days after vaccination in a few convalescent patients. As to treatment: approximately 9-day PBMC culture with coronavirus spike peptide pools or control peptides (ViraFEST assay). The sequencing used CD4+ T cells from blood, cultured in vitro, collected about 7 months after SARS-CoV-2 vaccination. These receptors originate from a human donor who had recovered from COVID-19.

V and J are TRBV7-9 and TRBJ2-5; tentative D call: TRBD1 (6 bases). From germline, CDR1 is SEHNR and CDR2 FQNEAQ (reference sequence). Trimming pared 3 bases from V and 7 bases from J, leaving 12 bases between. This CDR3 comprises 13 residues. The CDR3 nucleotides are TGTGCCAGCAGCTTTGACAGGAGAGGGACCCAGTACTTC. Translated, it gives CASSFDRRGTQYF.

The table lists this clonotype with a few counts. V usage is TRBV6-1 and J usage is TRBJ1-6; maybe TRBD1 (6 bases). Germline V gene lookup returns CDR1 MNHNS and CDR2 SASEGT. V was pared by 10 bases and J by 0 bases, with 13 bases between. The CDR3 totals 15 residues. The CDR3 sequence: CATIDRSSYNSPLHF. For the CDR3, the DNA is TGTGCCACCATAGACAGGAGCTCCTATAATTCACCCCTCCACTTT.

This clonotype appeared once. The chain recombines TRBV7-8 with TRBJ1-2, with D possibly being TRBD1 (5 bases). In germline, CDR1 is SGHVS, CDR2 FQNEAQ. The CDR3 consists of 15 residues. Trimming shortened V by 2 bases and J by 5 bases, and 15 bases separated the two germline ends. Written as DNA, the CDR3 is TGTGCCAGCAGCTTATTAGGGGAGGGCGGATATGGCTACACCTTC. Translation gives CASSLLGEGGYGYTF.

V and J are TRBV28 and TRBJ2-5; D is ambiguous. The CDR3 is made up of 14 amino acids. Trimming removed 1 base from V and 1 base from J, with 7 bases in between. The germline V gene has CDR1 MDHEN and CDR2 SYDVKM. The CDR3 region is CASSLSRPQETQYF. Written as DNA, the CDR3 is TGTGCCAGCAGTTTATCCAGGCCCCAAGAGACCCAGTACTTC.

This clonotype was recorded a few times. The V gene is TRBV7-3, the J gene TRBJ2-3; 7 positions match TRBD1. Trimming cost V 4 bases and J 6 bases; bases outside gene matches: 1. This CDR3 comprises 12 residues. CDR1 SGHTA and CDR2 FQGTGA come from the germline V gene. The chain's CDR3 is CASSSTGDTQYF. The CDR3 DNA reads TGTGCCAGCAGCTCGACAGGGGATACGCAGTATTTT.

The rearrangement uses TRBV20-1 and TRBJ2-7; 8 bases line up with TRBD1. The CDR3 runs to 16 residues. In germline, CDR1 is DFQATT, CDR2 SNEGSKA (reference sequence). The V and J ends lost 0 bases and 3 bases, in that order; junction bases with no gene match: 10. The CDR3 protein is CSARDASGGAGYEQYF. The CDR3 DNA follows: TGCAGTGCTAGAGACGCATCAGGGGGCGCAGGCTACGAGCAGTACTTC.

The rearrangement links TRBV11-3 to TRBJ2-5, with D perhaps matching TRBD1 (6 bases). CDR1 is SGHNT, CDR2 YENEEA, per germline. The V end was cut by 5 bases, the J end by 5 bases, with 15 bases between. The CDR3 covers 14 residues. CDR3 sequence (DNA): TGTGCCAGCAGCCTGGGGACCCAGGGGGAGACCCAGTACTTC. Protein sequence: CASSLGTQGETQYF. Complete variable domain (other parts from reference TRBV11-3 and TRBJ2-5): EAGVVQSPRYKIIEKKQPVAFWCNPISGHNTLYWYLQNLGQGPELLIRYENEEAVDDSQLPKDRFSAERLKGVDSTLKIQPAELGDSAVYLCASSLGTQGETQYFGPGTRLLVL.

This clonotype turned up a few times. V is TRBV6-5 and J is TRBJ1-1; 11 bases map to TRBD1. V lost 4 bases to trimming and J lost 6 bases; unmatched junction nucleotides: 4. Per germline, CDR1 MNHEY and CDR2 SVGAGI. The CDR3 is 14 amino acids. The CDR3 here is CASSSRDRGSEAFF. In DNA, the CDR3 is TGTGCCAGCAGTTCCCGGGACAGGGGGTCTGAAGCTTTCTTT.

The rearrangement joins TRBV6-1 to TRBJ1-1; 7 bases match TRBD1. With 3 bases clipped from V and 1 base from J, the junction kept 5 bases outside the gene matches. Germline lookup yields CDR1 MNHNS and CDR2 SASEGT. This CDR3 contains 15 residues. This CDR3 is CASSDTGTENTEAFF. The DNA of the CDR3 is TGTGCCAGCAGTGATACCGGGACAGAGAACACTGAAGCTTTCTTT.

The chain uses TRBV20-1 and TRBJ2-2; D assignment may be TRBD1 or TRBD2 (6 bases each). Germline CDR1 is DFQATT and CDR2 is SNEGSKA (reference sequence). Trimming took off 0 bases at V and 7 bases at J, with 12 bases between the two ends. The CDR3 is 14 amino acids. The CDR3 sequence: CSAREGAGSGELFF. For the CDR3, the DNA is TGCAGTGCTAGAGAGGGGGCCGGGAGCGGGGAGCTGTTTTTT.

The chain carries TRBV15 and TRBJ1-5, with unresolved D. The CDR3 consists of 16 residues. Per the germline V gene, CDR1 is LNHNV and CDR2 is YYDKDF (reference sequence). The V end was cut by 1 base, the J end by 0 bases, with 10 bases between. The CDR3 loop is CATSRGLDYSNQPQHF. In nucleotides, the CDR3 is TGTGCCACCAGCAGAGGATTAGACTATAGCAATCAGCCCCAGCATTTT.

The chain uses TRBV6-5 and TRBJ2-7; TRBD2 might be the D (5 bases). Trimming removed 5 bases from V and 3 bases from J, with 8 bases in between. Germline V gene sequence: CDR1 MNHEY, CDR2 SVGAGI. The CDR3 consists of 12 residues. This CDR3 is CASSKLVYEQYF. The CDR3 nucleotides read TGTGCCAGCAGTAAACTAGTCTACGAGCAGTACTTC.

The chain uses TRBV19 and TRBJ2-5, with D hard to call. Trimming stripped 3 bases from V and 4 bases from J, with 18 bases between. The CDR3 contains 16 residues. Per germline, CDR1 LNHDA and CDR2 SQIVND (reference sequence). CDR3 loop: CASSMWTGSKGETQYF. CDR3 DNA sequence: TGTGCCAGTAGTATGTGGACCGGTTCCAAGGGAGAGACCCAGTACTTC.

This clonotype rates as medium-sized. This rearrangement joins TRBV6-5 to TRBJ2-7, with a possible D match to TRBD1 (6 bases). CDR1 and CDR2 from the germline V gene are MNHEY and SVGAGI. The CDR3 is made up of 16 amino acids. With 2 bases removed from V and 4 bases from J, the gap between germline ends came to 18 bases. CDR3 DNA sequence: TGTGCCAGCAGTTACGCCCCTGACAGGATTGTGTACGAGCAGTACTTC. This encodes CASSYAPDRIVYEQYF.

J is TRBJ1-2 and V is TRBV6-5; weak D call: TRBD1 (6 bases). V was cut by 0 bases and J by 5 bases, with 10 bases left in between. The length of the CDR3 is 14 residues. In germline, CDR1 is MNHEY, CDR2 SVGAGI. The CDR3 region has the DNA TGTGCCAGCAGTTACTCGGGGGGCCAGTATGGCTACACCTTC. It encodes CASSYSGGQYGYTF.

This clonotype came up a few times. This sequence joins TRBV20-1 and TRBJ2-7; TRBD1 aligns across 7 bases. The CDR3 is made up of 15 amino acids. CDR1 and CDR2 (germline): DFQATT, SNEGSKA (reference sequence). After removal of 2 bases from V and 4 bases from J, the junction contained 11 bases not matched to a gene. CDR3 region: CSARRGQNQVYEQYF. The CDR3 DNA follows: TGCAGTGCTAGAAGGGGACAGAACCAGGTATACGAGCAGTACTTC.

This clonotype was seen more than once but under ten times. The chain joins TRBV24-1 to TRBJ1-2, with D perhaps matching TRBD1 (5 bases). In germline, CDR1 is KGHDR, CDR2 SFDVKD. The CDR3 runs to 14 residues. V dropped 2 bases and J dropped 0 bases, with 6 bases sitting between them. This CDR3 is CATSDYRTNYGYTF. CDR3 nucleotide sequence: TGTGCCACCAGTGATTACAGGACTAACTATGGCTACACCTTC.

The chain uses TRBV15 and TRBJ2-6; D not certain. The CDR3 length is 15 residues. Trimming took 2 bases from V and 0 from J, leaving 5 bases between them. Germline V gene data show CDR1 as LNHNV and CDR2 as YYDKDF (reference sequence). CDR3 sequence reads: CATSRRISGANVLTF. DNA of the CDR3: TGTGCCACCAGCAGAAGGATCTCTGGGGCCAACGTCCTGACTTTC.

This clonotype came up once. The chain carries TRBV5-1 and TRBJ2-5, with no clear D. Per the germline V gene, CDR1 is SGHRS and CDR2 is YFSETQ. The CDR3 covers 16 residues. Trimming stripped 0 bases from V and 2 bases from J, with 14 bases between. The CDR3 bases are TGCGCCAGCAGCTTGGTCCGGACGGCTGGGCAAGAGACCCAGTACTTC. Protein product: CASSLVRTAGQETQYF.

The chain recombines TRBV19 with TRBJ2-1; TRBD2 aligns across 12 bases. Germline-derived CDR1 and CDR2 are LNHDA and SQIVND (reference sequence). This CDR3 is built from 14 residues. V dropped 5 bases and J dropped 7; count of bases not matched to a gene: 3. This chain's CDR3 is CASSRLAGGNEQFF. The CDR3 nucleotides are TGTGCCAGTAGTCGGCTAGCGGGAGGGAATGAGCAGTTCTTC.

This clonotype occurred a few times. J is TRBJ2-1 and V is TRBV2; D is possibly TRBD1 (5 bases). Trimming stripped 7 bases from V and 6 bases from J, with 7 bases between. The germline V gene encodes CDR1 SNHLY and CDR2 FYNNEI. This CDR3 region has 11 residues. The CDR3 coding sequence is TGTGCCAGCACAGGGTTCAATGAGCAGTTCTTC. This encodes CASTGFNEQFF.